The table lists the clone carrying this TCR beta chain with a few counts. Its antigen is unknown. These data are taken from a study of OX40 agonist ivuxolimab in advanced cancers. Regarding the study as a whole: Several nonresponders also turned out to have low normalized T-cell clonal expansion.

The V gene lost 4 bases and the J gene lost 5 bases, with 12 bases spanning the gap. Germline V gives CDR1 MNHNS, CDR2 SASEGT. The CDR3 contains 14 residues. Sampled blood was obtained at baseline, cycle 4 day 1, and cycle 7 day 1. The table came from immunoSEQ multiplex PCR; TCRdb's copy has only in-frame clones and leaves some out. The sample includes tens of thousands of clones, around 80% of them seen just once. Sequenced material: CD4+ or CD8+ T cells sorted from blood, taken in a trial of the OX40 agonist ivuxolimab. This chain connects TRBV6-1 to TRBJ2-1, with D unclear. The sequence derives from an adult with an advanced solid tumor such as melanoma, head and neck, liver or kidney cancer. The CDR3 here is CASSVERTNNEQFF. The CDR3 nucleotides are TGTGCCAGCAGTGTCGAACGTACTAACAATGAGCAGTTCTTC.